This T cell receptor beta chain was recorded in a study of post-analysis software for immune sequencing data. On the study more broadly: The cohort encompassed relapsing-remitting, secondary progressive and progressive-relapsing multiple sclerosis disease courses.

Prepared libraries of TCR beta cDNA carried unique molecular identifiers. In TCRdb, the PCR reads were re-called with MiXCR into one record per CDR3 protein. This table has some 700,000 distinct CDR3 sequences, about 60% appearing once. With respect to this clonotype: The antigen is not known.

General observations from the study: TRBV segments more frequent in patients than in controls numbered roughly 5 and included TRBV5-6, TRBV5-1 and TRBV20-1. Those samples that were prepared in the same batch co-clustered strongly by F measure. Normalized Chao1 diversity was significantly lower in multiple sclerosis patients than in controls.

V shed 10 bases, J shed 2 bases, and the junction held 6 bases outside the gene matches. Germline values: CDR1 MNHEY, CDR2 SVGAGI. The CDR3 has 15 amino acids. The sequenced material came from blood. The chain is built from TRBV6-5 and TRBJ2-6; TRBD2 aligns across 9 bases. This TCR was recovered from a girl aged 2 to 10 with multiple sclerosis. The CDR3 DNA reads as TGTGCCACCGCGGCGGGAGGGCCTGGGGCCAACGTCCTGACTTTC. It translates to CATAAGGPGANVLTF.